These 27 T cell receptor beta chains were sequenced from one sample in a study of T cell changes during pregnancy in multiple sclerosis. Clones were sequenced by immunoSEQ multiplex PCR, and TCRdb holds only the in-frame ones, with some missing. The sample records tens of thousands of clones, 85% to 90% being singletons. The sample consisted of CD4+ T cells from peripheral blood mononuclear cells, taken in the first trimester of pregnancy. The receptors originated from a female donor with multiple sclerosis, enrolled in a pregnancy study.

CDR3 DNA sequence: TGTGCCAGCAGCGGAGGGACTAGCGGGCGACGCACAGATACGCAGTATTTT. The encoded protein is CASSGGTSGRRTDTQYF. The chain couples TRBV5-4 to TRBJ2-3; 12 bases fit TRBD2. The V segment lost 4 bases and the J segment 1 base; nucleotides outside the gene matches: 7. Looked up from germline, CDR1 is SGHNT and CDR2 is YYREEE (reference sequence). The CDR3 contains 17 residues.

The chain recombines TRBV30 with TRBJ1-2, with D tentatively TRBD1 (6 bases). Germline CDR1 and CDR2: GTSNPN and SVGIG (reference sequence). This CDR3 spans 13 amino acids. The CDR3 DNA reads TGTGCTGGCAGGACCCAGGGGTCCTATGGCTACACCTTC. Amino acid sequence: CAGRTQGSYGYTF.

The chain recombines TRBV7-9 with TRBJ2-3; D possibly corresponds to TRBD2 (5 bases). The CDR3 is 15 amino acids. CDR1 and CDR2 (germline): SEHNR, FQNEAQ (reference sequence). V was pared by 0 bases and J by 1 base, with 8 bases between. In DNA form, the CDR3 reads TGTGCCAGCAGCTTAGCCAGCGGACGCACAGATACGCAGTATTTT. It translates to CASSLASGRTDTQYF.

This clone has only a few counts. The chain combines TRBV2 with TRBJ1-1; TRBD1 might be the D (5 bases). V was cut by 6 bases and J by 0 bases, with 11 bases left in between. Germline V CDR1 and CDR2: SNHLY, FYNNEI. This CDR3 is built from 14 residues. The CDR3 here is CASSPRQMNTEAFF. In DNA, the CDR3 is TGTGCCAGCAGCCCCAGACAGATGAACACTGAAGCTTTCTTT.

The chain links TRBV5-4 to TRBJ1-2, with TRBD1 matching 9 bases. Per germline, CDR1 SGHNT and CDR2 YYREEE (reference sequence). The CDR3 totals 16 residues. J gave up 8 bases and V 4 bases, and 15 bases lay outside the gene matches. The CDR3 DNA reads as TGTGCCAGCAGCCCGAAGCAAATGGGACAGGGACAGGGCTACACCTTC. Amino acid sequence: CASSPKQMGQGQGYTF.

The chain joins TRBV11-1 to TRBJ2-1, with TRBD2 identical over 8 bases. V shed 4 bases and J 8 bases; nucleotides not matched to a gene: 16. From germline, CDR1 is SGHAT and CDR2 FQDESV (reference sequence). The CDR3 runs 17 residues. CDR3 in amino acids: CASSSLTSARDSDEQFF. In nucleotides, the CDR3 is TGTGCCAGCAGCTCCCTGACTAGCGCGCGTGATAGCGATGAGCAGTTCTTC.

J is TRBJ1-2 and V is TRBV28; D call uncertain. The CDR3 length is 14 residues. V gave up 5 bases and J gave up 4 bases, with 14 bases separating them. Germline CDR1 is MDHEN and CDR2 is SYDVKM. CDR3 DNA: TGTGCCAGCAGTAGAGATGACGGGGTCTATGGCTACACCTTC. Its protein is CASSRDDGVYGYTF.

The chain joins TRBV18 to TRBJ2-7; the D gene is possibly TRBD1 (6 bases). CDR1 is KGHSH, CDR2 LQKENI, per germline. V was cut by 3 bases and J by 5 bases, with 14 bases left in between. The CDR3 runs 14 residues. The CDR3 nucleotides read TGTGCCAGCTCACCGAGCTTTACAGGGAACGAGCAGTACTTC. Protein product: CASSPSFTGNEQYF.

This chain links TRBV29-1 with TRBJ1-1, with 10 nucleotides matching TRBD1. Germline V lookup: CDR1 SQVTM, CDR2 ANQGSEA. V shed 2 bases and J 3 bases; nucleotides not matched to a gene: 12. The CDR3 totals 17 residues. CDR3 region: CSVERGQGMILYTEAFF. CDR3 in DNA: TGCAGCGTTGAAAGGGGACAGGGGATGATTTTATACACTGAAGCTTTCTTT.

The CDR3 here is CASRYGQGERGYTF. The CDR3 region has the DNA TGCGCCAGCAGATACGGACAGGGGGAGAGAGGCTACACCTTC. The chain carries TRBV5-1 and TRBJ1-2; 10 bases map to TRBD1. The length of the CDR3 is 14 residues. After removal of 5 bases from V and 8 bases from J, the junction contained 9 bases not matched to a gene. Germline V CDR1 and CDR2: SGHRS, YFSETQ. The full variable domain, with the rest looked up from reference TRBV5-1 and TRBJ1-2, is KAGVTQTPRYLIKTRGQQVTLSCSPISGHRSVSWYQQTPGQGLQFLFEYFSETQRNKGNFPGRFSGRQFSNSRSEMNVSTLELGDSALYLCASRYGQGERGYTFGSGTRLTVV.

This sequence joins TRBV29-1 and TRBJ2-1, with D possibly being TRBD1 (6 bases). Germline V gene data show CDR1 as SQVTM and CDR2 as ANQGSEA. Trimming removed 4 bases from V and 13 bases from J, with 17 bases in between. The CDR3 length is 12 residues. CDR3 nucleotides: TGCAGCGTTGGGGACACCGGAATGACCCAGTTCTTC. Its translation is CSVGDTGMTQFF.

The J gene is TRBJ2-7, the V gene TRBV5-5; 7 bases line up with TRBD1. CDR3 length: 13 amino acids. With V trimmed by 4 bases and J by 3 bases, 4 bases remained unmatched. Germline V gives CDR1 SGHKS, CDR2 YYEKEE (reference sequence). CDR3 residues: CASSRRQGYEQYF. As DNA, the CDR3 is TGTGCCAGCAGCCGACGACAGGGCTACGAGCAGTACTTC.

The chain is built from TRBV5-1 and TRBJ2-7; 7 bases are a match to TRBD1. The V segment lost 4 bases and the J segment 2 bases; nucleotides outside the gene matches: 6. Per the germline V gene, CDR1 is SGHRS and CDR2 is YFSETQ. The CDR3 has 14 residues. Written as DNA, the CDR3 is TGCGCCAGCAGCGTCGACAGGGCTGCCTACGAGCAGTACTTC. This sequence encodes CASSVDRAAYEQYF.

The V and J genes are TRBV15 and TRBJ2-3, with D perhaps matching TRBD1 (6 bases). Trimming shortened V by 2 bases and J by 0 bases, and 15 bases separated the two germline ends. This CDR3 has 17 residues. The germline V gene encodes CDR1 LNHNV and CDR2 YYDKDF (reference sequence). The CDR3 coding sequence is TGTGCCACCAGCAGATCGCTGCTCCAGGGGAGCACAGATACGCAGTATTTT. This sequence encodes CATSRSLLQGSTDTQYF.

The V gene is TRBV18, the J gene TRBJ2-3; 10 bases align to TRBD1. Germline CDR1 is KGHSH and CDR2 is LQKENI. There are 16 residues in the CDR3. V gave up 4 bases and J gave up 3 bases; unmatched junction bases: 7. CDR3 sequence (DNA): TGTGCCAGCTCACGACGACAGGGGGCGAGGACAGATACGCAGTATTTT. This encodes CASSRRQGARTDTQYF.

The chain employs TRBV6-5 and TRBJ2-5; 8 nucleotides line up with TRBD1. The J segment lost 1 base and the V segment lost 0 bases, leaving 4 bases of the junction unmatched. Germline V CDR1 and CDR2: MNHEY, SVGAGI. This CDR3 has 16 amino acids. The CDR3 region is CASSYSSGGSQETQYF. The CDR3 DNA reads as TGTGCCAGCAGTTACTCATCAGGGGGCTCCCAAGAGACCCAGTACTTC.

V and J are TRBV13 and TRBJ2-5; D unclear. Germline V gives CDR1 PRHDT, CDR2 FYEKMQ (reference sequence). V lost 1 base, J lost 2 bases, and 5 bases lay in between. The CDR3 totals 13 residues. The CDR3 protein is CASSLANQETQYF. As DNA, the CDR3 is TGTGCCAGCAGCTTAGCCAATCAAGAGACCCAGTACTTC. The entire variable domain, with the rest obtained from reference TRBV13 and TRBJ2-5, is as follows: AAGVIQSPRHLIKEKRETATLKCYPIPRHDTVYWYQQGPGQDPQFLISFYEKMQSDKGSIPDRFSAQQFSDYHSELNMSSLELGDSALYFCASSLANQETQYFGPGTRLLVL.

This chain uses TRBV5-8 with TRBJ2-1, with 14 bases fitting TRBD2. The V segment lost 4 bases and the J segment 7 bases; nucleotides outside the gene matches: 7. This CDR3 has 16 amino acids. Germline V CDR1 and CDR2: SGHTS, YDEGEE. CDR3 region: CASSKGLAGGGNEQFF. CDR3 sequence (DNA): TGTGCCAGCAGCAAAGGACTAGCGGGAGGTGGGAATGAGCAGTTCTTC.

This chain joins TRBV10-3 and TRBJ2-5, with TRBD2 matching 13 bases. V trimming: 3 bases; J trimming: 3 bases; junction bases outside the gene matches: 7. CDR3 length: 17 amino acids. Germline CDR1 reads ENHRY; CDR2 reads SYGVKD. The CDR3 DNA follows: TGTGCCATCAGTGACCCTGGACTAGCGGGAGCGAAAGAGACCCAGTACTTC. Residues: CAISDPGLAGAKETQYF.

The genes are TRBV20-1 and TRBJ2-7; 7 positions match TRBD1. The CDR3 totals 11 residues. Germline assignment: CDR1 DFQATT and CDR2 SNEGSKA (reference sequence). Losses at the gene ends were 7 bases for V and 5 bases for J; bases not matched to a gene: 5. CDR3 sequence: CSELQGNEQYF. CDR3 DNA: TGCAGTGAGCTACAGGGGAACGAGCAGTACTTC.

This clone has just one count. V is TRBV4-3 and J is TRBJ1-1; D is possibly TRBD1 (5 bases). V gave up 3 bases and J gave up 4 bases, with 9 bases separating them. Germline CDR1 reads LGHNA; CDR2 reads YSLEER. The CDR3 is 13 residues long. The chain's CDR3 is CASSQIQGTEAFF. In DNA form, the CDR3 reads TGCGCCAGCAGCCAGATTCAGGGCACTGAAGCTTTCTTT.

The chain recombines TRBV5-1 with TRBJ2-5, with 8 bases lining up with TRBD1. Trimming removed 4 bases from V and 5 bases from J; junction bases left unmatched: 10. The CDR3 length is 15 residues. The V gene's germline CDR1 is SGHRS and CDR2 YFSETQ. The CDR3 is CASSPVYRGTETQYF. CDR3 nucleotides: TGCGCCAGCAGCCCCGTATACAGGGGGACGGAGACCCAGTACTTC.

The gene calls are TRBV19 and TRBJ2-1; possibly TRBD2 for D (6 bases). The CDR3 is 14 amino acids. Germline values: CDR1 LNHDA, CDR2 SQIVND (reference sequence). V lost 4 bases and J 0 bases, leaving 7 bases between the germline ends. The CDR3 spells CASSRLDSYNEQFF. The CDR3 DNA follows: TGTGCCAGTAGTAGACTAGACTCCTACAATGAGCAGTTCTTC.

The CDR3 bases are TGTGCCAGCAGGACTCGTCGGCGGGAGGGTCGCGAGCAGTACTTC. Encoded protein: CASRTRRREGREQYF. The rearrangement joins TRBV28 to TRBJ2-7; TRBD2 aligns across 9 bases. The junction had 12 bases not matched to a gene; V was cut back by 6 bases and J by 6 bases. In germline, CDR1 is MDHEN, CDR2 SYDVKM. CDR3 length: 15 amino acids.

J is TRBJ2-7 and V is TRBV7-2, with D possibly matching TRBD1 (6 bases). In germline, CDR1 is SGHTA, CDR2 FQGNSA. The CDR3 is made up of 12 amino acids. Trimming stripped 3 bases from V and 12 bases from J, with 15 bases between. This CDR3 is CASSLRQAARYF. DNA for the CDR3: TGTGCCAGCAGCTTGCGACAGGCCGCTCGGTACTTC.

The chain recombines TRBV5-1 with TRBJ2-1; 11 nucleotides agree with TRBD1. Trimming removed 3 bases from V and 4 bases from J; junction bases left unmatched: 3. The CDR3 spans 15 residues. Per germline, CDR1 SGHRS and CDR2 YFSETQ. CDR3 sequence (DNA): TGCGCCAGCAGCTGGCGGGACAGGGGGTACAATGAGCAGTTCTTC. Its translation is CASSWRDRGYNEQFF. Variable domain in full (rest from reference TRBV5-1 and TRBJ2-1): KAGVTQTPRYLIKTRGQQVTLSCSPISGHRSVSWYQQTPGQGLQFLFEYFSETQRNKGNFPGRFSGRQFSNSRSEMNVSTLELGDSALYLCASSWRDRGYNEQFFGPGTRLTVL.

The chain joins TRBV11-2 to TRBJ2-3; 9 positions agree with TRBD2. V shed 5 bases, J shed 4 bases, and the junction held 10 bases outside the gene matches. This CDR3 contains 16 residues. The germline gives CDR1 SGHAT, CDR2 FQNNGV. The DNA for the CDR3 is TGTGCCAGCAGCCCGACGGCGGGAGGGCGGGCAGATACGCAGTATTTT. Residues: CASSPTAGGRADTQYF. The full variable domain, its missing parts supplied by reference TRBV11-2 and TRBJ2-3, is EAGVAQSPRYKIIEKRQSVAFWCNPISGHATLYWYQQILGQGPKLLIQFQNNGVVDDSQLPKDRFSAERLKGVDSTLKIQPAKLEDSAVYLCASSPTAGGRADTQYFGPGTRLTVL.